This TCR beta chain was documented in a study of Ad26.COV2.S vaccination and SARS-CoV-2 variants. Study as a whole: Donor was assigned to the Ad26.COV2.S arm of trial COV1001. Study conclusions and caveats: Possibly, TCR breadth and depth analyses underestimated total T cell responses.

Treatment reported: some 20 received Ad26.COV2.S at low or high dose, single or two shots; several received placebo; per-sample allocation not given. Day 63 following the first vaccine or placebo injection was when the samples were taken. Donor was an adult aged 18-55 years in Boston. Libraries were prepared by immunoSEQ multiplex PCR; TCRdb keeps only in-frame clonotypes and omits some of them. This sample carries over 300,000 clones, 80% to 90% of them seen once, and the ten largest clones take 7.4%. The J segment lost 9 bases and the V segment lost 8 bases, leaving 6 bases of the junction unmatched. The CDR3 runs 13 residues. The V gene's germline CDR1 is WSHSY and CDR2 SAAADI. About this clone: The antigen is not known.

The source of this sequence is a person aged 18 to 59 who received the Ad26.COV2.S COVID-19 vaccine or a placebo. The rearrangement joins TRBV10-2 to TRBJ2-1; TRBD2 aligns across 11 bases. The starting material was peripheral blood, obtained in a trial of Ad26.COV2.S vaccine versus placebo. The CDR3: CASFLAGGSEQFF. In DNA, the CDR3 is TGCGCCAGCTTCCTAGCGGGGGGAAGTGAGCAGTTCTTC.